The rows below give T cell receptor beta chains drawn from one sample of a study of T cell responses to AZD1222 COVID-19 vaccine. Here immunoSEQ multiplex PCR was the method, and the copy in TCRdb shows in-frame clones only, minus some. The sample holds 30,000 to 35,000 clones; approximately 80% are singletons and the top ten take approximately 4.8%. The sample was peripheral blood, taken 28 days after the second AZD1222 dose. All receptors derive from an adult who received the AZD1222 COVID-19 vaccine. Both conserved end residues are part of each CDR3. D genes are given only for firm matches. A row's size may be missing; if present it is once, few, many or a size class.

d_gene	len	abundance	v_gene	j_gene	CDR3aa	CDR3nt
TRBD1	14	-	TRBV19	TRBJ2-7	CARSRDRTSYEQYF	TGTGCCAGGAGCCGGGACAGGACCTCCTACGAGCAGTACTTC
TRBD1	15	few	TRBV27	TRBJ1-2	CASSLYGTGGYGYTF	TGTGCCAGCAGTTTATACGGGACAGGAGGCTATGGCTACACCTTC
-	13	-	TRBV7-2	TRBJ1-5	CASSLVSEQPQHF	TGTGCCAGCAGCTTAGTTTCGGAGCAGCCCCAGCATTTT
-	14	-	TRBV10-3	TRBJ1-6	CAISGGLGDSPLHF	TGTGCCATCAGTGGGGGGCTGGGCGACTCACCCCTCCACTTT
-	13	-	TRBV6-5	TRBJ2-3	CASSYFSTDTQYF	TGTGCCAGCAGTTACTTTAGCACAGATACGCAGTATTTT
TRBD1	13	-	TRBV18	TRBJ1-6	CASSGTGDSPLHF	TGTGCCAGCTCAGGGACAGGGGACTCACCCCTCCACTTT
-	14	-	TRBV24-1	TRBJ1-2	CATSDTEKGGGYTF	TGTGCCACCAGTGACACAGAAAAGGGAGGTGGCTACACCTTC
TRBD2	18	-	TRBV5-1	TRBJ2-5	CASSLGTSGSESGETQYF	TGCGCCAGCAGCCTCGGGACTAGCGGGAGTGAGTCGGGAGAGACCCAGTACTTC
-	13	-	TRBV18	TRBJ2-7	CASGQGSRYEQYF	TGTGCCAGCGGGCAGGGGTCCCGGTACGAGCAGTACTTC
-	14	-	TRBV6-1	TRBJ2-2	CASSEIPNTGELFF	TGTGCCAGCAGTGAAATACCGAACACCGGGGAGCTGTTTTTT
-	13	-	TRBV3-1/TRBV3-2	TRBJ2-7	CASSQARAYEQYF	TGTGCCAGCAGCCAAGCTAGGGCGTACGAGCAGTACTTC
-	17	medium-sized	TRBV2	TRBJ1-1	CASSELGRRNMNTEAFF	TGTGCCAGCAGTGAGTTGGGCAGGAGGAACATGAACACTGAAGCTTTCTTT
TRBD1	15	once	TRBV18	TRBJ1-5	CASSPVGQGNQPQHF	TGTGCCAGCTCACCCGTCGGACAGGGCAATCAGCCCCAGCATTTT
TRBD1	15	-	TRBV18	TRBJ1-1	CASSEGTGADTEAFF	TGTGCCAGCTCAGAGGGGACAGGGGCGGACACTGAAGCTTTCTTT
-	13	-	TRBV12-3/TRBV12-4	TRBJ1-3	CASSYVAGNTIYF	TGTGCCAGCAGTTACGTCGCCGGAAACACCATATATTTT
-	16	few	TRBV24-1	TRBJ1-3	CATSDSWGPGGNTIYF	TGTGCCACCAGTGATTCATGGGGGCCGGGAGGAAACACCATATATTTT
-	14	-	TRBV7-9	TRBJ2-2	CASSLALDTGELFF	TGTGCCAGCAGCTTAGCGTTGGACACCGGGGAGCTGTTTTTT
-	17	-	TRBV18	TRBJ1-6	CASSPQARGPLGSPLHF	TGTGCCAGCTCACCGCAAGCCCGGGGGCCCCTGGGCTCACCCCTCCACTTT
TRBD1	15	-	TRBV4-1	TRBJ1-5	CASSPPTGNNQPQHF	TGCGCCAGCAGCCCTCCGACAGGGAACAATCAGCCCCAGCATTTT
TRBD2	14	-	TRBV11-1	TRBJ2-1	CASRGTSGPNEQFF	TGTGCCAGCAGGGGGACTAGCGGCCCCAATGAGCAGTTCTTC